This TCR beta chain was identified during a study of T cells in Graves' hyperthyroidism and ophthalmopathy. The overall study: Peripheral blood was secured at the point of initial diagnosis, before any treatment.

Uncontrolled infection, other autoimmune disease, pregnancy or lactation barred patients from enrollment. The PBMCs were sourced from fresh peripheral blood (approximately 9 ml). The germline CDR1 and CDR2 sequences are MDHEN and SYDVKM. V shed 2 bases and J shed 7 bases, with 8 bases lying between them. CDR3 length: 12 amino acids. Amplification of TCR beta CDR3 regions was performed using RNA transcripts as template. An initial round of RT-PCR targeting the TCR CDR3 relied on the HTBI primer set. TCRdb analysed the multiplex PCR reads with MiXCR anew, one entry per CDR3 protein. Of 600,000 to 700,000 distinct CDR3 sequences listed, roughly 14% are singletons. This clonotype has at least ten counts.

The sample consisted of blood. The chain has TRBV28 and TRBJ2-5; D is ambiguous. The source is a woman between 40 and 55 years old with Graves' ophthalmopathy. For the CDR3, the DNA is TGTGCCAGCAGTTTAGGGCAGGCGACCCAGTACTTC. Translating it yields CASSLGQATQYF. Full variable domain (outside the CDR3, taken from reference TRBV28 and TRBJ2-5): DVKVTQSSRYLVKRTGEKVFLECVQDMDHENMFWYRQDPGLGLRLIYFSYDVKMKEKGDIPEGYSVSREKKERFSLILESASTNQTSMYLCASSLGQATQYFGPGTRLLVL.